The 17 T cell receptor beta chains in this list originate from one sample, sequenced in a study of OX40 agonist ivuxolimab in advanced cancers. The assay was immunoSEQ multiplex PCR, and TCRdb's table has in-frame clones only and misses some. This table holds under 90,000 clones, approximately 88% found once. The source material was CD4+ or CD8+ T cells sorted from blood, sampled in a trial of the OX40 agonist ivuxolimab. These receptor sequences come from an adult with an advanced solid tumor such as melanoma, head and neck, liver or kidney cancer.

The V call is TRBV28, the J call TRBJ2-1; 7 nucleotides agree with TRBD2. V was pared by 4 bases and J by 4 bases, with 13 bases of the junction left unmatched. CDR3 length equals 17 residues. Germline values: CDR1 MDHEN, CDR2 SYDVKM. The CDR3 coding sequence is TGTGCCAGCAGTTCCGCCCCCGGCGGGGGTGGGTACAATGAGCAGTTCTTC. It codes for CASSSAPGGGGYNEQFF.

The CDR3 region is CASSPGQATSYEQYF. CDR3 nucleotides: TGTGCCAGCAGCCCTGGACAGGCGACATCCTACGAGCAGTACTTC. This chain connects TRBV28 to TRBJ2-7; TRBD1 aligns across 7 bases. V lost 6 bases to trimming and J lost 1 base; unmatched junction nucleotides: 9. The germline V gene encodes CDR1 MDHEN and CDR2 SYDVKM. This CDR3 has 15 residues.

The chain employs TRBV4-3 and TRBJ2-7; unclear D gene. V lost 0 bases and J 4 bases, leaving 10 bases between the germline ends. Per germline, CDR1 LGHNA and CDR2 YSLEER. The CDR3 sequence is 14 residues long. CDR3 sequence: CASSQDDSQYEQYF. In DNA, the CDR3 is TGCGCCAGCAGCCAAGATGATAGCCAGTACGAGCAGTACTTC.

This chain joins TRBV30 and TRBJ2-5; D is unresolved. Germline-derived CDR1 and CDR2 are GTSNPN and SVGIG (reference sequence). Trimming removed 1 base from V and 4 bases from J, with 4 bases in between. This CDR3 contains 11 residues. The CDR3 DNA follows: TGTGCCTGGAGTGAGGCAGAGACCCAGTACTTC. It yields the protein CAWSEAETQYF.

This chain links TRBV18 with TRBJ2-3; 8 nucleotides match TRBD1. With 6 bases clipped from V and 6 bases from J, the junction kept 20 bases outside the gene matches. The CDR3 consists of 18 residues. The V gene's germline CDR1 is KGHSH and CDR2 LQKENI. The CDR3 protein is CASSPSGQGAFKRDTQYF. DNA of the CDR3: TGTGCCAGCTCCCCCTCGGGGCAGGGGGCCTTCAAGAGGGATACGCAGTATTTT.

The genes are TRBV5-1 and TRBJ2-1; the match to TRBD1 covers 8 bases. Germline V gives CDR1 SGHRS, CDR2 YFSETQ. V was pared by 6 bases and J by 3 bases, with 8 bases of the junction left unmatched. The CDR3 runs 15 residues. CDR3 sequence reads: CASTPRGQDYNEQFF. The CDR3 region has the DNA TGCGCCAGCACCCCCAGGGGACAGGACTACAATGAGCAGTTCTTC.

The chain couples TRBV11-2 to TRBJ1-1; D unresolved. This CDR3 comprises 15 residues. Germline loops: CDR1 SGHAT, CDR2 FQNNGV. The ends were cut back, 5 bases at V and 3 bases at J, with 16 bases in the middle. Here the CDR3 DNA reads TGTGCCAGCAGCCCCCCGCCCCCACTAGACACTGAAGCTTTCTTT. Encoded protein: CASSPPPPLDTEAFF.

This sequence joins TRBV5-1 and TRBJ1-1, with D maybe TRBD1 (5 bases). Germline-derived CDR1 and CDR2 are SGHRS and YFSETQ. Trimming shortened V by 4 bases and J by 5 bases, and 21 bases separated the two germline ends. CDR3 length: 16 amino acids. CDR3 sequence reads: CASSVRETGVGTEAFF. Here the CDR3 DNA reads TGCGCCAGCAGCGTACGGGAAACAGGCGTTGGGACTGAAGCTTTCTTT.

This clone was seen just once. The chain combines TRBV18 with TRBJ2-7, with 8 nucleotides matching TRBD1. The germline gives CDR1 KGHSH, CDR2 LQKENI. V lost 5 bases to trimming and J lost 3 bases; unmatched junction nucleotides: 9. This CDR3 has 15 residues. The CDR3 region has the DNA TGTGCCAGCTCAGCCACGACAGGGGCCAGCTACGAGCAGTACTTC. Amino acid sequence: CASSATTGASYEQYF.

V gene TRBV5-1 combines with J gene TRBJ2-5; tentatively, D is TRBD1 (8 bases). The CDR3 length is 14 residues. The V gene's germline CDR1 is SGHRS and CDR2 YFSETQ. Trimming removed 4 bases from V and 5 bases from J, with 15 bases in between. For the CDR3, the DNA is TGCGCCAGCAGCACACCACAGGGGGGGGAGACCCAGTACTTC. Residues: CASSTPQGGETQYF.

The chain is built from TRBV27 and TRBJ1-3; 8 bases line up with TRBD1. V trimming: 6 bases; J trimming: 4 bases; junction bases outside the gene matches: 8. The germline CDR1 and CDR2 sequences are MNHEY and SMNVEV (reference sequence). This CDR3 has 15 amino acids. This CDR3 reads CASRSTGQAGNTIYF. The CDR3 coding sequence is TGTGCCAGCAGGTCTACGGGACAGGCGGGAAACACCATATATTTT.

V and J are TRBV7-3 and TRBJ2-1; TRBD2 matches at 8 bases. Per the germline V gene, CDR1 is SGHTA and CDR2 is FQGTGA. This CDR3 has 15 amino acids. The trim removed 5 bases at V and 8 bases at J, leaving 11 bases unmatched. CDR3 nucleotides: TGTGCCAGCAGCCTTAGCGGGATGGGTCCCCATGAGCAGTTCTTC. This sequence encodes CASSLSGMGPHEQFF.

The V gene is TRBV28, the J gene TRBJ1-4; 7 bases match TRBD1. The germline CDR1 and CDR2 sequences are MDHEN and SYDVKM. V trimming: 11 bases; J trimming: 3 bases; junction bases outside the gene matches: 6. This CDR3 comprises 13 residues. The CDR3, as DNA: TGTGCCTGCCAGGGGGGCCCTAATGAAAAACTGTTTTTT. Encoded protein: CACQGGPNEKLFF. Full variable domain (missing parts from reference TRBV28 and TRBJ1-4): DVKVTQSSRYLVKRTGEKVFLECVQDMDHENMFWYRQDPGLGLRLIYFSYDVKMKEKGDIPEGYSVSREKKERFSLILESASTNQTSMYLCACQGGPNEKLFFGSGTQLSVL.

This rearrangement joins TRBV6-1 to TRBJ1-1, with a possible D match to TRBD1 (6 bases). Trimming pared 6 bases from V and 6 bases from J, leaving 20 bases between. CDR3 length equals 15 residues. The germline CDR1 and CDR2 sequences are MNHNS and SASEGT. The DNA for the CDR3 is TGTGCCAGCAGGTCCGGATCGGGGGGCGCGGCTGAAGCTTTCTTT. Translation: CASRSGSGGAAEAFF.

In DNA form, the CDR3 reads TGCGCCAGCAGCCGTTCGGGTTCACCCCTCCACTTT. This translates into CASSRSGSPLHF. This chain joins TRBV5-1 and TRBJ1-6, with unresolved D. Germline V gene lookup returns CDR1 SGHRS and CDR2 YFSETQ. The CDR3 has 12 amino acids. Trimming cost V 4 bases and J 9 bases, with 8 bases left between them.

The CDR3 region has the DNA TGTGCCAGCAGTGAAGCGCTTTTTCAGGGGGTGACCAAAAACATTCAGTACTTC. Translating gives CASSEALFQGVTKNIQYF. The V and J genes are TRBV2 and TRBJ2-4; 7 positions agree with TRBD1. CDR3 length: 18 residues. Germline CDR1 and CDR2: SNHLY and FYNNEI. Trimming at V came to 0 bases and at J to 2 bases, leaving 10 bases not matched to a gene. The full variable domain, in which reference TRBV2 and TRBJ2-4 provide the parts outside the CDR3, is EPEVTQTPSHQVTQMGQEVILRCVPISNHLYFYWYRQILGQKVEFLVSFYNNEISEKSEIFDDQFSVERPDGSNFTLKIRSTKLEDSAMYFCASSEALFQGVTKNIQYFGAGTRLSVL.

The V and J genes are TRBV13 and TRBJ1-2; no clear D. CDR1 is PRHDT and CDR2 is FYEKMQ in the germline V gene (reference sequence). Trimming left V 5 bases short and J 3 bases short, with 13 bases between. The CDR3 consists of 14 residues. The CDR3 bases are TGTGCCAGCAGCCGAAAGCCGGGCGACTATGGCTACACCTTC. It encodes CASSRKPGDYGYTF. Combining the CDR3 with reference TRBV13 and TRBJ1-2 gives the whole variable domain AAGVIQSPRHLIKEKRETATLKCYPIPRHDTVYWYQQGPGQDPQFLISFYEKMQSDKGSIPDRFSAQQFSDYHSELNMSSLELGDSALYFCASSRKPGDYGYTFGSGTRLTVV.